This TCR beta chain derives from a study of blood T cell repertoires in COVID-19. Study-level background: The United States, Italy and Spain were the sources of the acute and convalescent COVID-19 samples.

The protocol was immunoSEQ multiplex PCR, while the TCRdb copy is restricted to in-frame clones and leaves out a portion. The table shows some 150,000 clones, with roughly nine tenths occurring only once. This clone was counted between two and nine times. One Seattle source followed patients from active infection through their disease course. The CDR3 length is 12 residues. The V gene's germline CDR1 is GTSNPN and CDR2 SVGIG (reference sequence). V was trimmed by 4 bases and J by 2 bases, leaving 8 bases between them. Source material: peripheral blood. This TCR came from a woman aged 55 to 70 with COVID-19, enrolled during active disease. V usage is TRBV30 and J usage is TRBJ1-1, with D possibly TRBD1 on 5 matching bases. The CDR3 DNA is TGTGCCTGGATCCAGGGCAACACTGAAGCTTTCTTT. Translation: CAWIQGNTEAFF.